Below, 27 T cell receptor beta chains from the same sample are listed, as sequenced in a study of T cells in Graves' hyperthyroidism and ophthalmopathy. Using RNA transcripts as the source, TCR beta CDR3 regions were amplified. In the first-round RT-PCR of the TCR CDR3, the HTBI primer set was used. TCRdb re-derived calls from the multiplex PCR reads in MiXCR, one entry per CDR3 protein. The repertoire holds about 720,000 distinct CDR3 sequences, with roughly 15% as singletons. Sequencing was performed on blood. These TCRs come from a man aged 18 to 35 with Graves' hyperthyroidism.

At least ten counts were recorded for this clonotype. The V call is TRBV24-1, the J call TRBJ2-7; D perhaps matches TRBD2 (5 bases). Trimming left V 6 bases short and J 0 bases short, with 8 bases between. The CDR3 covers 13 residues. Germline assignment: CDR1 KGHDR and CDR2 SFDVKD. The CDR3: CATSNGVSYEQYF. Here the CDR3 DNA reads TGTGCCACCAGTAACGGGGTCTCCTACGAGCAGTACTTC.

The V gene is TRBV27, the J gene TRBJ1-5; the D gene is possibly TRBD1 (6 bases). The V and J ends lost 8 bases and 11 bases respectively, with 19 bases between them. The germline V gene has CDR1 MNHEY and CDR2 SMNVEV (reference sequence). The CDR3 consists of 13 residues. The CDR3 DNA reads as TGTGCCAGCTCGAAAGACAGGTCCGGGACCCAGCATTTT. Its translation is CASSKDRSGTQHF.

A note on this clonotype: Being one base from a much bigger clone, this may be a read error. The CDR3 protein is CASSFEAGVLYEQYF. The CDR3 nucleotides are TGTGCCAGCAGTTTTGAGGCGGGAGTACTCTACGAGCAGTACTTC. The genes are TRBV27 and TRBJ2-7, with 7 nucleotides matching TRBD2. The germline gives CDR1 MNHEY, CDR2 SMNVEV (reference sequence). Trimming at V came to 3 bases and at J to 3 bases, leaving 8 bases not matched to a gene. This CDR3 spans 15 amino acids.

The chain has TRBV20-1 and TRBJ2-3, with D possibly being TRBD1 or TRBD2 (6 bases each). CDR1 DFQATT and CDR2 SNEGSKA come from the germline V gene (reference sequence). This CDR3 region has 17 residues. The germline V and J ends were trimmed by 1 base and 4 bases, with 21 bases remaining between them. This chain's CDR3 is CSARALGGDVAADTQYF. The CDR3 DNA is TGCAGTGCTAGAGCACTCGGGGGCGACGTAGCGGCAGATACGCAGTATTTT.

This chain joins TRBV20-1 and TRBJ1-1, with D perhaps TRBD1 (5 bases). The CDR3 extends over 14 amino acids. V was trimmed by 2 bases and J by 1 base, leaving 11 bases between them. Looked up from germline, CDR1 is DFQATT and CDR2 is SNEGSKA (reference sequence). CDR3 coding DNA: TGCAGTGCTAGAAGGCCCCAGGGGAACACTGAAGCTTTCTTT. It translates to CSARRPQGNTEAFF.

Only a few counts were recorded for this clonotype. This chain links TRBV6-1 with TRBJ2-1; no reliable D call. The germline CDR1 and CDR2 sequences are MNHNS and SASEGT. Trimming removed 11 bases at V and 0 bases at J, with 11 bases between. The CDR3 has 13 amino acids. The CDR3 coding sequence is TGTGCCGCGGTTGCCGGCTCCTACAATGAGCAGTTCTTC. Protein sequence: CAAVAGSYNEQFF.

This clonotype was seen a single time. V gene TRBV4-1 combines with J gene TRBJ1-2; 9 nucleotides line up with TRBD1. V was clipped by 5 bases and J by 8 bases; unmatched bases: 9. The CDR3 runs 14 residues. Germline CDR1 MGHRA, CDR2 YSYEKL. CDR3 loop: CASSSGTGLFGYTF. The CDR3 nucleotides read TGCGCCAGCAGCTCAGGGACAGGGCTTTTCGGCTACACCTTC.

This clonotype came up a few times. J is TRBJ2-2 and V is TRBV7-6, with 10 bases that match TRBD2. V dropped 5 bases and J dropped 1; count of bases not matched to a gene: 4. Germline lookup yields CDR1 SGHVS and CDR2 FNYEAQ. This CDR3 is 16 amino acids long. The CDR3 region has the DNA TGTGCCAGCAGCCTAAGACTAGCGGGGAACACCGGGGAGCTGTTTTTT. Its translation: CASSLRLAGNTGELFF.

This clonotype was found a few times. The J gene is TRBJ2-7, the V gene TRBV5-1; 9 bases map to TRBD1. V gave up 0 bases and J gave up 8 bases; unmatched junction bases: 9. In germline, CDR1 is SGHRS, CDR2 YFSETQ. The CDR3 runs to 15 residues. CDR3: CASSLDRTGAGKQYF. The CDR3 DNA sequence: TGCGCCAGCAGCTTGGATAGGACAGGGGCGGGAAAGCAGTACTTC.

The CDR3 region is CATRAAARETQYF. The DNA of the CDR3 is TGTGCCACCCGGGCAGCAGCTAGAGAGACCCAGTACTTC. This chain joins TRBV10-3 and TRBJ2-5; D gene uncertain. This CDR3 comprises 13 residues. Trimming took 10 bases from V and 4 from J, leaving 16 bases between them. The germline gives CDR1 ENHRY, CDR2 SYGVKD.

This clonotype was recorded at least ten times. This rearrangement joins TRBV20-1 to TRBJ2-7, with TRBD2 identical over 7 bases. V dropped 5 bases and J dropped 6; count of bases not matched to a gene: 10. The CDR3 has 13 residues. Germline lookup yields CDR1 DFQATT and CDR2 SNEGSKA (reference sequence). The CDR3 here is CSALGLGLREQYF. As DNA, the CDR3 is TGCAGTGCTCTCGGACTAGGACTTCGCGAGCAGTACTTC.

CDR3: CASSPRGTSGRGDEQFF. The CDR3 DNA reads as TGTGCCAGCAGCCCGAGGGGGACTAGCGGGAGGGGGGATGAGCAGTTCTTC. The chain carries TRBV12-3 or TRBV12-4 and TRBJ2-1; TRBD2 matches at 16 bases. This CDR3 contains 17 residues. Losses at the gene ends were 6 bases for V and 8 bases for J; bases not matched to a gene: 10.

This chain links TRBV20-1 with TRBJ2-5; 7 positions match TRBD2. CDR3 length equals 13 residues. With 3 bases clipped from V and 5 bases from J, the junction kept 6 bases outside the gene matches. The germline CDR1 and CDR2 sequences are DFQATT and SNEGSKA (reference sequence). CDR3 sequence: CSASGRSVETQYF. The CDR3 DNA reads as TGCAGTGCTAGCGGGAGGTCGGTCGAGACCCAGTACTTC.

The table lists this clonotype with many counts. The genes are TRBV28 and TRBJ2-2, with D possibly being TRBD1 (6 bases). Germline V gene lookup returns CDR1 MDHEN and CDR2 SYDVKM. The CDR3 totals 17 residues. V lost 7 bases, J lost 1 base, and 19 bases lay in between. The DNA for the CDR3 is TGTGCCAGCACTCTCTCAGGGGCAGGGGAGAACACCGGGGAGCTGTTTTTT. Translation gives CASTLSGAGENTGELFF.

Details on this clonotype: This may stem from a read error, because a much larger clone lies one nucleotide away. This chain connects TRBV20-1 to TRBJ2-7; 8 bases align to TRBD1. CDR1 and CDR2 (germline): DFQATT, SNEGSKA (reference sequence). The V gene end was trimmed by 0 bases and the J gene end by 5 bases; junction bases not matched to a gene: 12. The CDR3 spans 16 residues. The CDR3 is CSARDLRTGRRDEQYF. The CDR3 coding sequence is TGCAGTGCTAGAGATCTCAGGACAGGGAGAAGGGACGAGCAGTACTTC.

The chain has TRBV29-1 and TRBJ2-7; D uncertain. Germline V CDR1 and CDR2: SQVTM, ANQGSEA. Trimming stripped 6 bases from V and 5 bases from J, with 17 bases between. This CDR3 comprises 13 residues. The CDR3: CSVLSGVLHEQYF. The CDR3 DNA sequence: TGCAGCGTCCTTTCTGGGGTTCTCCACGAGCAGTACTTC.

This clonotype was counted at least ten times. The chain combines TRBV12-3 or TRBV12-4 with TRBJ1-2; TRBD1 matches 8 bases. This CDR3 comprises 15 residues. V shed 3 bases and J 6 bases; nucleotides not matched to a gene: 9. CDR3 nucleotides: TGTGCCAGCAGTTTGAGTCAGGGGGCTGAGCATGGCTACACCTTC. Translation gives CASSLSQGAEHGYTF.

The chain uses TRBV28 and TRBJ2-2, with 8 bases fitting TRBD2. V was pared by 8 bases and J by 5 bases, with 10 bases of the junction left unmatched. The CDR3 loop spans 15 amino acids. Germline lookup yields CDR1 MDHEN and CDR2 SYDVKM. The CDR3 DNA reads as TGTGCCAGCTCGGGAGCGGGAGTAGGGACCGGGGAGCTGTTTTTT. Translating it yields CASSGAGVGTGELFF. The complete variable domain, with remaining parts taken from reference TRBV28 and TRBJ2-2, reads DVKVTQSSRYLVKRTGEKVFLECVQDMDHENMFWYRQDPGLGLRLIYFSYDVKMKEKGDIPEGYSVSREKKERFSLILESASTNQTSMYLCASSGAGVGTGELFFGEGSRLTVL.

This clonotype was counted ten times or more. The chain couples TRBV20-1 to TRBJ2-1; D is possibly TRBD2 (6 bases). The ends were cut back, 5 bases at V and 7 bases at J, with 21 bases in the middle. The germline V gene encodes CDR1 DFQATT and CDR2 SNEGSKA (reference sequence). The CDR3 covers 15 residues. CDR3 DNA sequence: TGCAGTGCTCGGACGGCTAGCGCATCCCGAAATGAGCAGTTCTTC. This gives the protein CSARTASASRNEQFF.

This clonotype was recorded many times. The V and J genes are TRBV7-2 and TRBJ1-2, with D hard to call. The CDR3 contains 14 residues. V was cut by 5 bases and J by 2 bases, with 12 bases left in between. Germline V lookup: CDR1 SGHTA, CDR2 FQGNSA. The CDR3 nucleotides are TGTGCCAGCAGCCACGGGTCCGAAAACTATGGCTACACCTTC. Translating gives CASSHGSENYGYTF.

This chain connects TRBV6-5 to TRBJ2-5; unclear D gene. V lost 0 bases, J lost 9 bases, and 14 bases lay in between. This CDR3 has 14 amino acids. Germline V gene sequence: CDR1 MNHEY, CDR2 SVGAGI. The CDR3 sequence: CASSYSHKRVAQYF. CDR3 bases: TGTGCCAGCAGTTACTCTCATAAACGGGTGGCCCAGTACTTC.

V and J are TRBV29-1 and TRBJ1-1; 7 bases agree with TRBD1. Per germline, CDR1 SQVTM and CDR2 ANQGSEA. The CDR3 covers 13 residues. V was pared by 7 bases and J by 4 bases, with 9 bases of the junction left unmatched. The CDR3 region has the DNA TGCAGCGCGACCTTGGACAGGTCCACTGAAGCTTTCTTT. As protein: CSATLDRSTEAFF.

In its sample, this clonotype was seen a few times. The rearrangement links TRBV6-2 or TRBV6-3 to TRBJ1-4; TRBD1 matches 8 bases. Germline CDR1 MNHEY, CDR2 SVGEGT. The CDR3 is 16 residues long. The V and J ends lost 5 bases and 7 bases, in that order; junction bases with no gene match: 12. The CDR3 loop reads CASSDIIGQGSEKLFF. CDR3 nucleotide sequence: TGTGCCAGCAGTGACATTATAGGACAGGGTAGTGAAAAACTGTTTTTT.

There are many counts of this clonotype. The CDR3 sequence: CASSLGGTVNEKLFF. The CDR3 bases are TGTGCCAGCAGTTTAGGCGGGACAGTTAATGAAAAACTGTTTTTT. The rearrangement joins TRBV28 to TRBJ1-4; 7 bases fit TRBD1. CDR1 and CDR2 from the germline V gene are MDHEN and SYDVKM. This CDR3 has 15 residues. J lost 4 bases, V lost 2 bases, and 4 bases had no gene match.

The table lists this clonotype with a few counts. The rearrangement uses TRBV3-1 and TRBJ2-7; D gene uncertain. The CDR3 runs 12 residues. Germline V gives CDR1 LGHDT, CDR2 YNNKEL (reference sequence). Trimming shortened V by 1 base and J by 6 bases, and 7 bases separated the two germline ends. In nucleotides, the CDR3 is TGTGCCAGCAGCCAAGGAGCTACCGAGCAGTACTTC. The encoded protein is CASSQGATEQYF.

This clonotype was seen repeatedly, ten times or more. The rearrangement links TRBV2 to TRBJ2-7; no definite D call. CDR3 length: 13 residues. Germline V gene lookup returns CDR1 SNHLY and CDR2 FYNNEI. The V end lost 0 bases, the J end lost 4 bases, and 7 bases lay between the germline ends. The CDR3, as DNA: TGTGCCAGCAGTGAAGCGCTTCGGTACGAGCAGTACTTC. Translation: CASSEALRYEQYF.

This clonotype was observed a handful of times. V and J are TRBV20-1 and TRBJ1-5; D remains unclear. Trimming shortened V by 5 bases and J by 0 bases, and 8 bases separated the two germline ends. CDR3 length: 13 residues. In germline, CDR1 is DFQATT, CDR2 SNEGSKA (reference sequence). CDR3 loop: CSALSISNQPQHF. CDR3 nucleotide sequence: TGCAGTGCTCTCAGTATTAGCAATCAGCCCCAGCATTTT.